The clone carrying this T cell receptor (beta chain) was seen ten or more times. Its antigen is as yet unknown. With 10-nucleotide random UMIs included, cDNA was synthesized by 5'RACE. Every sequencing run returned over 190 million TCR-beta sequences, which were derived from 15-18 subjects. TCRdb recomputed calls from the 5' RACE reads with MiXCR, one row per CDR3 protein. The sample consists of roughly 32,000 distinct CDR3 sequences, approximately 12% of them appearing once. This record comes from a study of neurological immune-mediated disorders. Overall study results and limits: The most TCR clonal expansion was seen in HTLV-1-associated myelopathy, whereas the least was seen in multiple sclerosis, below the level in healthy controls.

The time point here: technical triplicate 2. CD4+ or CD8+ T cells, 1 million per library, were used for sorted libraries. Trimming cost V 6 bases and J 3 bases, with 15 bases left between them. The CDR3 is 14 residues long. Germline V gene sequence: CDR1 MNHEY, CDR2 SVGAGI. The chain uses TRBV6-5 and TRBJ2-7, with TRBD1 as a possible D gene (6 bases). The receptor comes from a female donor with HTLV-1-associated myelopathy (HAM/TSP). The sequencing input was CD4+ T cells from blood. CDR3 in amino acids: CASSYQTGGYEQYF. CDR3 DNA sequence: TGTGCCAGCAGCTATCAGACAGGTGGCTACGAGCAGTACTTC.